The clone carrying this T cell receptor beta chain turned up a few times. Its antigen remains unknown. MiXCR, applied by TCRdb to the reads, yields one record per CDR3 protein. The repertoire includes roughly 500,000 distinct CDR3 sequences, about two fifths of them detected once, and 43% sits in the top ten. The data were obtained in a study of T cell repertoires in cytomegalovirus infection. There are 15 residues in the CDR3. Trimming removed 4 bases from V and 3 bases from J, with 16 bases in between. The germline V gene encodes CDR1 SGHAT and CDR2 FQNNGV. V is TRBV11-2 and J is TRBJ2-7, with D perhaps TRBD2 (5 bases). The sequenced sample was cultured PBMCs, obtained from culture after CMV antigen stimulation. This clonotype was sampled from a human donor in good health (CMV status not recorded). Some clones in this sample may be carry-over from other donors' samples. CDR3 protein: CASSSPSGAGYEQYF. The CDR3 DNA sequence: TGTGCCAGCAGCTCACCCAGTGGTGCGGGCTACGAGCAGTACTTC.